Given below is one TCR beta chain in context. The clone's antigen remains unknown. Base qualities are not at hand, and no much larger clone is one base apart. The source of the sample is a study of radiotherapy plus CTLA-4 blockade in lung cancer (dated by TCRdb to 2017 to 2018). Background on the whole study: Objective responses occurred in 18% of enrolled patients, and 25% to 40% achieved disease control. The paper as a whole reports these results and caveats: TCR clones derived from tumors expanded in peripheral blood after treatment with radiotherapy and ipilimumab. Increased serum interferon-beta after radiation, together with early dynamic changes in blood T cell clones, were reported to be the strongest predictors of response.

In this study, focal radiation therapy paired with CTLA-4 blockade (ipilimumab) was tested in patients who had chemo-refractory metastatic non-small-cell lung cancer. The library was made by the immunoSEQ multiplex PCR assay. TCRdb holds this immuneACCESS table with in-frame rearrangements only. Some clones are missing; in checked studies, unresolved V genes explain under half, and the rest has no known cause. The table for this sample lists approximately 60,000 clones; around 77% of them were counted only once. The top ten hold 3.5% to 4.5% of the sample. The material sequenced was peripheral blood, taken from a patient treated with radiotherapy plus ipilimumab. The receptor was isolated from a human donor with non-small cell lung cancer who had a complete response to radiotherapy plus ipilimumab.

The DNA is TGTGCCAGCAGCTCACAATATGGCTACACCTTC. Its product reads: CASSSQYGYTF. The chain uses TRBV7-9 and TRBJ1-2; the D gene is not confidently resolved. According to the germline V gene (reference sequence), CDR1 reads SEHNR and CDR2 reads FQNEAQ. V is pared back by 4 bases and J by 5 bases, with 5 bases lying between the germline termini. Including the terminal cysteine and phenylalanine, the CDR3 comprises 11 residues. The only DNA kept is the CDR3, 33 bases in frame from the first base.